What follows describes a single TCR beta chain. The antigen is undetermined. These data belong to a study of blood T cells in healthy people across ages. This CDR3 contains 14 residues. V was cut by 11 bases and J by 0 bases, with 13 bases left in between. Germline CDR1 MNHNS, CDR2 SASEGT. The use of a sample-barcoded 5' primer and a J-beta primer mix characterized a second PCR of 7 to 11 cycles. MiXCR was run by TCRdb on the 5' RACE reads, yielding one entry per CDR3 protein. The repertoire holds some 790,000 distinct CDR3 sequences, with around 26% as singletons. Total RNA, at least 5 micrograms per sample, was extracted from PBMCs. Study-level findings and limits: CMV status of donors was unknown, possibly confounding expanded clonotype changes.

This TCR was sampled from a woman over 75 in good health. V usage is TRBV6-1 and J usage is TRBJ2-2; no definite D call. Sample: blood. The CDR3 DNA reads TGTGCCGTTCGGGTGGTCGCGAACACCGGGGAGCTGTTTTTT. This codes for CAVRVVANTGELFF.